Listed here are 23 T cell receptor beta chains from one sample, sequenced in a study of blood T cell repertoires in COVID-19. Measured with immunoSEQ multiplex PCR; TCRdb has only the in-frame clones, and not every one. The table records fewer than 250,000 clones, around 81% of them present only once. Sequences were obtained from peripheral blood. These receptors were taken from a woman aged 55-69 years with active or convalescent COVID-19.

This sequence joins TRBV2 and TRBJ2-5; possible D gene TRBD2, 6 bases. V was trimmed by 4 bases and J by 2 bases, leaving 11 bases between them. Germline-derived CDR1 and CDR2 are SNHLY and FYNNEI. The CDR3 runs to 14 residues. The CDR3 sequence: CASSVPGTQETQYF. For the CDR3, the DNA is TGTGCCAGCAGTGTCCCTGGGACTCAAGAGACCCAGTACTTC.

The chain uses TRBV19 and TRBJ1-1; TRBD1 matches at 7 bases. This CDR3 region has 14 residues. J was trimmed by 4 bases and V by 1 base; bases with no gene match: 3. Germline V CDR1 and CDR2: LNHDA, SQIVND (reference sequence). CDR3 protein: CASSIGQGPTEAFF. Here the CDR3 DNA reads TGTGCCAGTAGTATAGGACAGGGCCCCACTGAAGCTTTCTTT.

The chain employs TRBV6-1 and TRBJ2-7; D perhaps matches TRBD2 (5 bases). Trimming cost V 3 bases and J 6 bases, with 15 bases left between them. This CDR3 is 14 amino acids long. The germline V gene has CDR1 MNHNS and CDR2 SASEGT. As DNA, the CDR3 is TGTGCCAGCAGTGAGAAACCCCAGAGGGCCGAGCAGTACGTC. The encoded protein is CASSEKPQRAEQYV.

The rearrangement joins TRBV7-2 to TRBJ2-3, with 8 bases lining up with TRBD2. The V gene's germline CDR1 is SGHTA and CDR2 FQGNSA. V lost 1 base and J lost 8; bases outside the gene matches: 11. This CDR3 has 16 amino acids. The CDR3 region has the DNA TGTGCCAGCAGCTTAGGCTCGGGACTAGGATTGTCTACGCAGTATTTT. This codes for CASSLGSGLGLSTQYF.

The V and J genes are TRBV4-1 and TRBJ2-2; D call uncertain. V was clipped by 1 base and J by 7 bases, with 4 bases between them. The germline gives CDR1 MGHRA, CDR2 YSYEKL. The CDR3 is 12 amino acids. The CDR3 sequence is CASSQANGELFF. As DNA, the CDR3 is TGCGCCAGCAGCCAAGCCAACGGGGAGCTGTTTTTT.

A few counts support this clone. The V call is TRBV6-5, the J call TRBJ2-7; 7 bases match TRBD1. Trimming took 6 bases from V and 2 from J; bases not matched to a gene: 4. The CDR3 is 13 residues long. Germline V lookup: CDR1 MNHEY, CDR2 SVGAGI. This CDR3 reads CASRGQAPYEQYF. The DNA of the CDR3 is TGTGCCAGCAGAGGACAGGCCCCCTACGAGCAGTACTTC.

The chain has TRBV21-1 and TRBJ2-7; the table assigns TRBD1, which was not confirmed against the DNA. TRBV21-1 counts as a pseudogene. The CDR3 has 18 residues. CDR3 sequence: CASSKDQFGTGLFYEQYV. CDR3 sequence (DNA): TGTGCCAGCAGCAAAGATCAGTTTGGGACAGGCCTCTTCTACGAGCAGTACGTC.

This clone was seen just once. The rearrangement uses TRBV7-2 and TRBJ1-6; tentatively, D is TRBD1 (6 bases). Germline lookup yields CDR1 SGHTA and CDR2 FQGNSA. V lost 5 bases to trimming and J lost 6 bases, with 11 bases between them. The CDR3 runs 14 residues. CDR3 in DNA: TGTGCCAGCAGCCCCCGACAGGCTAATTCACCCCTCCACTTT. It translates to CASSPRQANSPLHF.

The chain has TRBV27 and TRBJ2-1; TRBD2 agrees at 14 bases. The junction had 9 bases not matched to a gene; V was cut back by 2 bases and J by 0 bases. CDR3 length: 20 residues. Per germline, CDR1 MNHEY and CDR2 SMNVEV (reference sequence). CDR3 sequence (DNA): TGTGCCAGCAGTTTACACAGGGGACTAGCGGGAGAGGGCTCCTACAATGAGCAGTTCTTC. This gives the protein CASSLHRGLAGEGSYNEQFF.

This clone was seen only once. The chain joins TRBV19 to TRBJ1-1; D is unresolved. The CDR3 has 15 residues. Germline assignment: CDR1 LNHDA and CDR2 SQIVND (reference sequence). Trimming removed 4 bases from V and 2 bases from J, with 14 bases in between. The CDR3 nucleotides are TGTGCCAGTAGTACCATAGTTCCACCTAACACTGAAGCTTTCTTT. Encoded protein: CASSTIVPPNTEAFF.

The rearrangement uses TRBV7-8 and TRBJ1-1, with unresolved D. CDR1 SGHVS and CDR2 FQNEAQ come from the germline V gene. Trimming cost V 5 bases and J 6 bases, with 16 bases left between them. The CDR3 is made up of 14 amino acids. CDR3 in DNA: TGTGCCAGCAGCACACCTACCGGAGCGTCTGAAGCTTTCTTT. Encoded protein: CASSTPTGASEAFF.

The V and J genes are TRBV27 and TRBJ1-1; D remains ambiguous. Looked up from germline, CDR1 is MNHEY and CDR2 is SMNVEV (reference sequence). V lost 5 bases, J lost 3 bases, and 16 bases lay in between. There are 15 residues in the CDR3. CDR3 nucleotide sequence: TGTGCCAGCAGTCCGATAGCGGGTATCGACACTGAAGCTTTCTTT. Translation gives CASSPIAGIDTEAFF.

The chain recombines TRBV30 with TRBJ2-1, with a possible D match to TRBD2 (6 bases). The CDR3 totals 13 residues. The germline gives CDR1 GTSNPN, CDR2 SVGIG (reference sequence). Between the trimmed V and J ends, which lost 5 bases and 2 bases, there was a span of 10 bases. In DNA form, the CDR3 reads TGTGCCTGGGCCCGGACTACCTACAATGAGCAGTTCTTC. It is translated as CAWARTTYNEQFF.

The chain links TRBV15 to TRBJ2-1; 7 bases are shared with TRBD1. CDR1 and CDR2 (germline): LNHNV, YYDKDF (reference sequence). V was pared by 0 bases and J by 8 bases, with 1 base of the junction left unmatched. CDR3 length: 13 amino acids. CDR3 loop: CATSRDRGHEQFF. Here the CDR3 DNA reads TGTGCCACCAGCAGAGATAGGGGGCATGAGCAGTTCTTC. The entire variable domain, with the rest obtained from reference TRBV15 and TRBJ2-1, is as follows: DAMVIQNPRYQVTQFGKPVTLSCSQTLNHNVMYWYQQKSSQAPKLLFHYYDKDFNNEADTPDNFQSRRPNTSFCFLDIRSPGLGDTAMYLCATSRDRGHEQFFGPGTRLTVL.

This clone has just a few counts. The rearrangement uses TRBV4-1 and TRBJ1-1; the match to TRBD1 covers 7 bases. There are 15 residues in the CDR3. The V gene's germline CDR1 is MGHRA and CDR2 YSYEKL. J was trimmed by 0 bases and V by 6 bases; bases with no gene match: 7. The CDR3 here is CASRLRGRLNTEAFF. The CDR3 DNA is TGCGCCAGCAGGCTTAGGGGGCGGTTGAACACTGAAGCTTTCTTT.

The genes are TRBV5-4 and TRBJ1-1; TRBD1 is a possible D gene (5 bases). Germline V gene lookup returns CDR1 SGHNT and CDR2 YYREEE (reference sequence). The germline V and J ends were trimmed by 3 bases and 4 bases, with 13 bases remaining between them. The CDR3 sequence is 14 residues long. The CDR3 region has the DNA TGTGCCAGCAGCTGGGACTCGGGAAGCACTGAAGCTTTCTTT. Translation: CASSWDSGSTEAFF.

The V and J genes are TRBV6-5 and TRBJ1-6; D is ambiguous. The CDR3 sequence is 13 residues long. Germline values: CDR1 MNHEY, CDR2 SVGAGI. Between the trimmed V and J ends, which lost 6 bases and 10 bases, there was a span of 13 bases. The CDR3 nucleotides read TGTGCCAGCAGCGAGATCCGGGGATCACCCCTCCACTTT. Translation: CASSEIRGSPLHF.

The J gene is TRBJ2-2, the V gene TRBV19, with 9 bases matching TRBD2. Germline V gene data show CDR1 as LNHDA and CDR2 as SQIVND (reference sequence). This CDR3 has 16 amino acids. Germline trimming cut 3 bases from V and 3 bases from J; bases unmatched to any gene: 5. CDR3 loop: CASSMLTSGYTGELFF. In nucleotides, the CDR3 is TGTGCCAGTAGTATGCTGACTAGCGGATACACCGGGGAGCTGTTTTTT.

The rearrangement links TRBV27 to TRBJ1-2, with TRBD1 identical over 8 bases. Germline V gene sequence: CDR1 MNHEY, CDR2 SMNVEV (reference sequence). This CDR3 region has 16 residues. V shed 6 bases, J shed 8 bases, and the junction held 17 bases outside the gene matches. CDR3 nucleotides: TGTGCCAGCAGACCTGAGGGGGCAGGGGGCTATGGAGGCTACACCTTC. Protein product: CASRPEGAGGYGGYTF.

The genes are TRBV2 and TRBJ2-1, with 11 nucleotides matching TRBD2. V shed 3 bases and J 7 bases; nucleotides not matched to a gene: 5. Germline V lookup: CDR1 SNHLY, CDR2 FYNNEI. The CDR3 has 15 amino acids. The CDR3 reads CASSDLAGGSNEQFF. In nucleotides, the CDR3 is TGTGCCAGCAGTGACCTAGCGGGAGGATCGAATGAGCAGTTCTTC.

The chain combines TRBV5-4 with TRBJ2-7, with 12 positions matching TRBD2. V trimming: 4 bases; J trimming: 4 bases; junction bases outside the gene matches: 6. The CDR3 covers 15 residues. From germline, CDR1 is SGHNT and CDR2 YYREEE (reference sequence). This CDR3 is CASSQRTSGTYEQYF. CDR3 bases: TGTGCCAGCAGCCAACGGACTAGCGGGACGTACGAGCAGTACTTC.

This clone occurred once. The CDR3 sequence: CASSYRQRQAFF. CDR3 DNA sequence: TGTGCCAGCAGCTACCGACAGAGACAAGCTTTCTTT. The chain couples TRBV5-8 to TRBJ1-1, with a tentative D call TRBD1 (5 bases). The CDR3 is made up of 12 amino acids. Trimming removed 3 bases from V and 9 bases from J, with 12 bases in between. Germline CDR1 and CDR2: SGHTS and YDEGEE.

The chain has TRBV6-5 and TRBJ1-2; 7 bases fit TRBD1. The CDR3 extends over 13 amino acids. Germline CDR1 is MNHEY and CDR2 is SVGAGI. V dropped 5 bases and J dropped 7; count of bases not matched to a gene: 7. The CDR3 here is CASSRQGPGGYTF. The CDR3 nucleotides read TGTGCCAGCAGTAGACAGGGACCGGGTGGCTACACCTTC.